A single sample gave rise to the 31 T cell receptor beta chains below, sequenced in a study of blood T cell repertoires in COVID-19. Assay used: immunoSEQ multiplex PCR; TCRdb lists only in-frame clones, some missing. The sample gives roughly 210,000 clones, around 84% of which show up once; roughly a tenth is in the top ten. Sequences were obtained from peripheral blood. These TCRs come from a woman aged 80 or over with COVID-19, enrolled during active disease.

The V call is TRBV30, the J call TRBJ1-1; 8 bases match TRBD1. Germline loops: CDR1 GTSNPN, CDR2 SVGIG (reference sequence). The trim removed 0 bases at V and 11 bases at J, leaving 2 bases unmatched. The CDR3 is 11 residues long. The CDR3 DNA reads TGTGCCTGGAGTGTACAGGGGGAGGCTTTCTTT. Translated, it gives CAWSVQGEAFF.

The CDR3 is CASSQEIGSVTEAFF. The CDR3 bases are TGTGCCAGCAGCCAAGAGATCGGGAGTGTCACTGAAGCTTTCTTT. The chain employs TRBV14 and TRBJ1-1; D is unresolved. The length of the CDR3 is 15 residues. V lost 0 bases and J 4 bases, leaving 12 bases between the germline ends. The germline gives CDR1 SGHDN, CDR2 FVKESK.

V usage is TRBV3-1 (or the pseudogene TRBV3-2) and J usage is TRBJ2-3; D may be TRBD2 (7 bases). The CDR3 contains 18 residues. CDR1 LGHDT and CDR2 YNNKEL come from the germline V gene (reference sequence). Trimming left V 0 bases short and J 0 bases short, with 16 bases between. CDR3 sequence: CASSQDRGGSSSTDTQYF. CDR3 nucleotides: TGTGCCAGCAGCCAAGATAGGGGGGGGTCCTCTAGCACAGATACGCAGTATTTT.

This clone has a single count. The J gene is TRBJ1-6, the V gene TRBV6-5, with 7 positions matching TRBD1. Germline values: CDR1 MNHEY, CDR2 SVGAGI. V was pared by 4 bases and J by 6 bases, with 9 bases of the junction left unmatched. The CDR3 length is 16 residues. This chain's CDR3 is CASSLYGQEGNSPLHF. As DNA, the CDR3 is TGTGCCAGCAGTTTATATGGACAGGAGGGTAATTCACCCCTCCACTTT.

The gene calls are TRBV19 and TRBJ1-5; 11 nucleotides align to TRBD1. Germline loops: CDR1 LNHDA, CDR2 SQIVND (reference sequence). The J segment lost 1 base and the V segment lost 1 base, leaving 3 bases of the junction unmatched. CDR3 length: 17 residues. Here the CDR3 reads CASSIGGDRGSNQPQHF. CDR3 in DNA: TGTGCCAGTAGTATAGGGGGGGACAGGGGGAGCAATCAGCCCCAGCATTTT.

The V and J genes are TRBV21-1 and TRBJ1-2; the table calls TRBD1, which could not be checked here. TRBV21-1 is tagged as a pseudogene. The CDR3 has 15 residues. CDR3 amino acids: CASSTLTGTLYGYTF. The CDR3 bases are TGTGCCAGCAGCACTTTAACCGGGACACTCTATGGCTACACCTTC.

This clone was seen a single time. The chain joins TRBV7-2 to TRBJ1-5; a possible D gene is TRBD1 (5 bases). CDR1 SGHTA and CDR2 FQGNSA come from the germline V gene. The V end lost 1 base, the J end lost 8 bases, and 9 bases lay between the germline ends. The CDR3 length is 13 residues. The CDR3 region has the DNA TGTGCCAGCAGCTTAGTGGGGGGGGAGCCCCAGCATTTT. Protein sequence: CASSLVGGEPQHF.

The chain is built from TRBV29-1 and TRBJ2-5, with D perhaps assigned TRBD1 or TRBD2 (6 bases each). The CDR3 contains 12 residues. Trimming pared 7 bases from V and 1 base from J, leaving 10 bases between. Germline loops: CDR1 SQVTM, CDR2 ANQGSEA. The CDR3 DNA reads as TGCAGCGGGGGGGCTGTCCAAGAGACCCAGTACTTC. This sequence encodes CSGGAVQETQYF.

This chain joins TRBV3-1 (or the pseudogene TRBV3-2) and TRBJ2-1; TRBD1 matches at 9 bases. V shed 5 bases and J 15 bases; nucleotides not matched to a gene: 20. The CDR3 is 16 residues long. Germline V CDR1 and CDR2: LGHDT, YNNKEL (reference sequence). For the CDR3, the DNA is TGTGCCAGCAGCTCAGCGTCACAGGGGGCGACCCTTAACCCGTTCTTC. It translates to CASSSASQGATLNPFF.

This chain links TRBV18 with TRBJ1-1; 11 nucleotides match TRBD1. The CDR3 length is 18 residues. Germline V CDR1 and CDR2: KGHSH, LQKENI. With V trimmed by 5 bases and J by 1 base, 12 bases remained unmatched. In DNA form, the CDR3 reads TGTGCCAGCTCATTACTTGGACAGGGGGCAGGGGGGAACACTGAAGCTTTCTTT. Amino acids: CASSLLGQGAGGNTEAFF.

In its sample, this clone was seen once. V is TRBV25-1 and J is TRBJ1-3, with D perhaps matching TRBD1 (6 bases). The CDR3 spans 12 residues. The germline CDR1 and CDR2 sequences are MGHDK and SYGVNS. V lost 8 bases to trimming and J lost 9 bases, with 14 bases between them. The CDR3: CASRGGAGTIYF. CDR3 in DNA: TGTGCCAGCCGAGGGGGGGCTGGCACCATATATTTT.

The chain carries TRBV3-1 (or the pseudogene TRBV3-2) and TRBJ2-3; TRBD2 is a possible D gene (5 bases). With 6 bases removed from V and 1 base from J, the gap between germline ends came to 11 bases. CDR3 length: 14 residues. Germline V gene sequence: CDR1 LGHDT, CDR2 YNNKEL (reference sequence). The CDR3 is CASSRSGGTDTQYF. The CDR3 coding sequence is TGTGCCAGCAGTAGGTCCGGGGGCACAGATACGCAGTATTTT.

This chain connects TRBV19 to TRBJ2-2; tentative D call: TRBD1 (5 bases). This CDR3 is 14 amino acids long. With 10 bases removed from V and 7 bases from J, the gap between germline ends came to 19 bases. CDR1 LNHDA and CDR2 SQIVND come from the germline V gene (reference sequence). The chain's CDR3 is CATRARVSSGELFF. CDR3 nucleotide sequence: TGTGCCACCAGGGCCCGGGTCTCAAGCGGGGAGCTGTTTTTT.

The CDR3 bases are TGTGCCAGCACTAGGGGTTACCAGCCCCAGCATTTT. Its translation is CASTRGYQPQHF. The chain is built from TRBV28 and TRBJ1-5; D may be TRBD1 (5 bases). CDR1 MDHEN and CDR2 SYDVKM come from the germline V gene. The CDR3 has 12 amino acids. V lost 7 bases and J lost 7, with 11 bases in between.

This clone occurred once. The rearrangement links TRBV19 to TRBJ2-2, with no clear D. Trimming took 7 bases from V and 4 from J, leaving 10 bases between them. Germline CDR1 and CDR2: LNHDA and SQIVND (reference sequence). The CDR3 covers 13 residues. CDR3 sequence: CASNGYGTGELFF. CDR3 nucleotide sequence: TGTGCCAGTAACGGGTATGGCACCGGGGAGCTGTTTTTT.

This clone was detected only a few times. J is TRBJ1-2 and V is TRBV20-1, with 7 positions matching TRBD1. Germline values: CDR1 DFQATT, CDR2 SNEGSKA (reference sequence). Unmatched junction bases numbered 12, after V lost 3 bases and J lost 5 bases. CDR3 length: 15 residues. CDR3 nucleotide sequence: TGCAGTGCTAGTGACAGGGCCGGAGCGTCTTATGGCTACACCTTC. It specifies CSASDRAGASYGYTF.

The rearrangement uses TRBV9 and TRBJ1-2; TRBD1 matches at 7 bases. The CDR3 has 16 amino acids. From germline, CDR1 is SGDLS and CDR2 YYNGEE. V was clipped by 4 bases and J by 6 bases; unmatched bases: 15. CDR3 sequence (DNA): TGTGCCAGCAGCTTTACCAGGGACAGATCCCCTCATGGCTACACCTTC. Amino acid sequence: CASSFTRDRSPHGYTF.

The genes are TRBV19 and TRBJ2-5, with 9 nucleotides matching TRBD1. Germline CDR1 LNHDA, CDR2 SQIVND (reference sequence). This CDR3 spans 15 amino acids. Germline trimming cut 5 bases from V and 2 bases from J; bases unmatched to any gene: 6. The CDR3 here is CASSFTGTGQETQYF. CDR3 coding DNA: TGTGCCAGTAGTTTCACCGGGACAGGGCAAGAGACCCAGTACTTC.

This sequence joins TRBV7-9 and TRBJ1-6; TRBD1 matches at 8 bases. With V trimmed by 4 bases and J by 7 bases, 9 bases remained unmatched. The germline V gene has CDR1 SEHNR and CDR2 FQNEAQ (reference sequence). This CDR3 is 16 amino acids long. The CDR3 DNA reads as TGTGCCAGCAGCTCGACAGGGGAGGTATGGAATTCACCCCTCCACTTT. Translated: CASSSTGEVWNSPLHF.

This clone was recorded once. V is TRBV7-9 and J is TRBJ2-1; 8 bases line up with TRBD2. CDR1 and CDR2 from the germline V gene are SEHNR and FQNEAQ (reference sequence). This CDR3 has 13 residues. Trimming removed 11 bases from V and 8 bases from J; junction bases left unmatched: 11. CDR3 sequence (DNA): TGTGCCGGATCGGGGGGGGGCCCTTATGAGCAGTTCTTC. It codes for CAGSGGGPYEQFF.

The J gene is TRBJ1-5, the V gene TRBV5-4; a weak D match, TRBD1 (6 bases). From germline, CDR1 is SGHNT and CDR2 YYREEE (reference sequence). With 0 bases removed from V and 0 bases from J, the gap between germline ends came to 19 bases. The CDR3 extends over 19 amino acids. The CDR3: CASSLVAEIQGYSNQPQHF. In DNA, the CDR3 is TGTGCCAGCAGCTTGGTCGCCGAAATACAGGGTTATAGCAATCAGCCCCAGCATTTT.

The chain combines TRBV6-1 with TRBJ1-4, with D maybe TRBD1 (5 bases). Trimming removed 2 bases at V and 2 bases at J, with 15 bases between. CDR3 size: 17 residues. Germline loops: CDR1 MNHNS, CDR2 SASEGT. CDR3 in DNA: TGTGCCAGCAGTGAATGGGCGCAGGGTACCACTAATGAAAAACTGTTTTTT. Encoded protein: CASSEWAQGTTNEKLFF.

As DNA, the CDR3 is TGTGCCATCAGTGAGCAGCGTACAACTAATGAAAAACTGTTTTTT. The encoded protein is CAISEQRTTNEKLFF. The chain employs TRBV10-3 and TRBJ1-4; D is unresolved. V shed 2 bases and J shed 0 bases, with 7 bases lying between them. Germline-derived CDR1 and CDR2 are ENHRY and SYGVKD. The length of the CDR3 is 15 residues.

This chain uses TRBV5-1 with TRBJ2-5; 9 nucleotides agree with TRBD2. V lost 4 bases and J lost 4; bases outside the gene matches: 8. CDR1 and CDR2 (germline): SGHRS, YFSETQ. The CDR3 extends over 15 amino acids. The CDR3 DNA reads TGCGCCAGCAGCCCGGGACTAGCAGTCCTAGAGACCCAGTACTTC. Its translation is CASSPGLAVLETQYF.

This chain joins TRBV7-2 and TRBJ2-1, with 7 bases aligning to TRBD1. The CDR3 runs to 13 residues. Germline-derived CDR1 and CDR2 are SGHTA and FQGNSA. The V gene end was trimmed by 0 bases and the J gene end by 9 bases; junction bases not matched to a gene: 2. The CDR3 is CASSLAYRGEQFF. As DNA, the CDR3 is TGTGCCAGCAGCTTAGCGTACAGGGGTGAGCAGTTCTTC.

The CDR3 reads CASSMGLSGQYV. The CDR3 DNA reads TGTGCCAGTAGTATGGGACTCTCTGGGCAGTACGTC. This chain connects TRBV19 to TRBJ2-7; D may be TRBD2 (6 bases). V was cut by 3 bases and J by 9 bases, with 12 bases left in between. The CDR3 is 12 residues long. Germline V CDR1 and CDR2: LNHDA, SQIVND (reference sequence).

The rearrangement uses TRBV11-2 and TRBJ2-7; a possible D gene is TRBD2 (5 bases). Trimming shortened V by 2 bases and J by 0 bases, and 11 bases separated the two germline ends. The CDR3 contains 15 residues. CDR1 SGHAT and CDR2 FQNNGV come from the germline V gene. For the CDR3, the DNA is TGTGCCAGCAGCTTACGGGGAATAGACTCCTACGAGCAGTACTTC. Translated: CASSLRGIDSYEQYF.

This clone appeared a few times. This chain connects TRBV29-1 to TRBJ1-4; the match to TRBD1 covers 8 bases. CDR1 and CDR2 from the germline V gene are SQVTM and ANQGSEA. V shed 4 bases, J shed 3 bases, and the junction held 7 bases outside the gene matches. This CDR3 has 15 amino acids. The CDR3 sequence is CSVGPTGVPNEKLFF. The CDR3 nucleotides read TGCAGCGTTGGGCCGACAGGGGTACCTAATGAAAAACTGTTTTTT. Drawing the rest from reference TRBV29-1 and TRBJ1-4, the complete variable domain is SAVISQKPSRDICQRGTSLTIQCQVDSQVTMMFWYRQQPGQSLTLIATANQGSEATYESGFVIDKFPISRPNLTFSTLTVSNMSPEDSSIYLCSVGPTGVPNEKLFFGSGTQLSVL.

V and J are TRBV10-3 and TRBJ2-7, with 8 nucleotides matching TRBD1. This CDR3 has 14 residues. Trimming cost V 0 bases and J 7 bases; bases outside gene matches: 5. Germline CDR1 is ENHRY and CDR2 is SYGVKD. CDR3 loop: CAISESWTGNEQYF. The CDR3 DNA follows: TGTGCCATCAGTGAGTCGTGGACAGGGAATGAGCAGTACTTC.

The chain joins TRBV6-5 to TRBJ2-7, with a possible D match to TRBD2 (5 bases). The CDR3 has 13 residues. Germline V gene lookup returns CDR1 MNHEY and CDR2 SVGAGI. Deletions cut 6 bases from V and 3 bases from J, with 12 bases between. The CDR3 DNA sequence: TGTGCCAGCAGGGGAGTGAACGGCTACGAGCAGTACTTC. As protein: CASRGVNGYEQYF.

The genes are TRBV7-6 and TRBJ1-5, with 10 bases matching TRBD1. The germline gives CDR1 SGHVS, CDR2 FNYEAQ. With V trimmed by 5 bases and J by 4 bases, 8 bases remained unmatched. The CDR3 is made up of 16 amino acids. This chain's CDR3 is CASSPGWGQGNQPQHF. CDR3 bases: TGTGCCAGCAGCCCCGGGTGGGGACAGGGGAATCAGCCCCAGCATTTT. Combining the CDR3 with reference TRBV7-6 and TRBJ1-5 gives the whole variable domain GAGVSQSPRYKVTKRGQDVALRCDPISGHVSLYWYRQALGQGPEFLTYFNYEAQQDKSGLPNDRFSAERPEGSISTLTIQRTEQRDSAMYRCASSPGWGQGNQPQHFGDGTRLSIL.